Below, one T cell receptor (beta chain) is given with its context. The table lists this clone with a few counts. Its recognized antigen is unknown. Base qualities were left out, and no much larger clone turns up one base away. This sample was included in a study of blood T cell repertoires in COVID-19 (dated by TCRdb to 2018 to 2021). Notes on the research overall: Collaborator samples came from the United States, Italy and Spain and covered acute and convalescent phases of COVID-19. Nearly every sample came with metadata listing a de-identified subject ID, COVID-19 status, age in years and sex. Samples were obtained from the ongoing ImmuneRACE study (first 160 participants) and from 1,254 subjects provided by 6 global collaborators. The repertoires were made available in a free public database intended to serve as a resource for research on the immune response to SARS-CoV-2. The prospective study material was composed of cDNA or gDNA derived from T cells, B-cell-depleted T cells, or PBMCs. The dataset comprised deeply sampled blood TCRbeta repertoires from subjects exposed to, actively infected with, or recovered from COVID-19. HLA class I and class II types, where available, came from metadata supplied by the sample provider rather than from assay-based typing.

Study-wide conclusions, independent of this receptor: How much clinical and demographic metadata was included differed by source and by participant, and the metadata was provided uncurated.

V gives up 4 bases and J gives up 8 bases, and the segment between their germline ends measures 20 bases. Measured from the cysteine to the phenylalanine, the CDR3 is 15 residues long. CDR3 DNA only is kept here, 45 bases in frame from base 1. Reading the germline V gene (reference sequence) gives CDR1 LGHDT and CDR2 YNNKEL. Whole blood was collected in K2EDTA tubes by collaborating institutions according to the institutions' own protocols. For TCRbeta analysis, collaborator samples were shipped as frozen whole blood, as isolated PBMCs, or as DNA extracted from either sample type. The immunoSEQ Assay, a bias-controlled multiplex PCR, was used to amplify TCRbeta CDR3 regions from genomic DNA. Regarding the original processing steps: Within the assay, amplification of reference gene primers was used to estimate how many nucleated cells each sample contained. To quantify the absolute abundance of each unique TCRbeta CDR3 rearrangement, sequence reads were collapsed and filtered. For each sample, productive Simpson clonality was calculated by taking the square root of Simpson's diversity index across productive rearrangements. Not all clones reach the TCRdb copy of this immuneACCESS table, which keeps in-frame sequences only. Checked studies attribute under half of the gap to unresolved V genes and leave the rest unexplained. V, J and clone size are taken as reported in that table, and D and trimming were inferred from the DNA itself. For this sample there are tens of thousands of clones; 88% appear just once. Of the sample, roughly 1.4% is held by the ten largest clones.

This clonotype was obtained from a middle-aged woman with acute or convalescent COVID-19. Specimen: peripheral blood. The sequence joins TRBV3-1 (or the pseudogene TRBV3-2) to TRBJ1-2; the D gene identity is not certain. The nucleotides are TGTGCCAGCAGCCCCCGTAACCCGGAGCTCCGAGGCTACACCTTC. Translated, it gives CASSPRNPELRGYTF.